This T cell receptor beta chain was recorded in a study of control samples from healthy donors and cancer patients. Repertoires were generated with immunoSEQ multiplex PCR, while TCRdb's copy carries only in-frame clones and drops some. The data contain about 46,000 clones, roughly 86% of them singletons. The CDR3 is 14 amino acids. The germline V gene has CDR1 SQVTM and CDR2 ANQGSEA. V lost 6 bases to trimming and J lost 4 bases; unmatched junction nucleotides: 8. This sequence joins TRBV29-1 and TRBJ2-1, with 8 bases matching TRBD1. Sequencing used PBMCs. The receptor comes from a man in his forties or fifties with head and neck cancer. CDR3 amino acids: CSVADRGLYNEQFF. The CDR3 DNA reads TGCAGCGTCGCCGACAGGGGATTGTACAATGAGCAGTTCTTC.